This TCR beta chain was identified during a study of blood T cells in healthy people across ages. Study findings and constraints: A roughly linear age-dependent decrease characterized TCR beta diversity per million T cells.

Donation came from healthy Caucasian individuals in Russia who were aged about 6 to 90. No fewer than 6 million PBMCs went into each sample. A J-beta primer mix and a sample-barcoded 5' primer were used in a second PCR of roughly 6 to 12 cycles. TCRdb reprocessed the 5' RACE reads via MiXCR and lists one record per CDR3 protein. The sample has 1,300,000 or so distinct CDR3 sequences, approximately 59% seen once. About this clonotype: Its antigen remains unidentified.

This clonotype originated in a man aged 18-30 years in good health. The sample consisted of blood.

The CDR3 DNA is TGTGCCAGCAGCTTAAGGCTCCGAGAGACCCAGTACTTC. This encodes CASSLRLRETQYF. The rearrangement uses TRBV11-2 and TRBJ2-5; D remains unclear. Germline-derived CDR1 and CDR2 are SGHAT and FQNNGV. The V and J ends lost 2 bases and 4 bases respectively, with 8 bases between them. There are 13 residues in the CDR3.